Listed below are T cell receptor beta chains from one sample, sequenced in a study of blood T cell repertoires in COVID-19. Sequencing used immunoSEQ multiplex PCR; TCRdb keeps in-frame clones, though not all of them. Counted here are tens of thousands of clones, 65% to 85% occurring once; the ten biggest clones make up 20% to 25%. The sequencing input was peripheral blood. The origin of the receptors is a man older than 75 with active or convalescent COVID-19. The CDR3 runs from the conserved cysteine through the conserved F or W. D genes are given only for firm matches. Size is omitted from some rows. Given values are once, few, many or a class for expanded clones.

>NA|TRBV28|TRBJ2-7|NA
TGTGCCAGCACAAGGGGTCACGAGCAGTACTTC
CASTRGHEQYF
>NA|TRBV10-3|TRBJ1-1|TRBD1
TGTGCCATCAGCGAGGACAGGGGTACTGAAGCTTTCTTT
CAISEDRGTEAFF
>NA|TRBV4-2|TRBJ1-6|NA
TGTGCCAGCAGCGTACCGGGGTCACCCCTCCACTTT
CASSVPGSPLHF
>once|TRBV3-1/TRBV3-2|TRBJ2-5|TRBD2
TGTGCCAGCAGCCAAGGACTAGCGGGGGACATGGGAGAGACCCAGTACTTC
CASSQGLAGDMGETQYF
>NA|TRBV4-3|TRBJ2-1|TRBD2
TGCGCCAGCAGCCAATTCTCAGGTTCTGGGACTAGCGGGAACCATGAGCAGTTCTTC
CASSQFSGSGTSGNHEQFF
>few|TRBV7-9|TRBJ2-2|TRBD1
TGTGCCAGCAGCTTACAGGGGGATACCGGGGAGCTGTTTTTT
CASSLQGDTGELFF
>NA|TRBV24-1|TRBJ2-2|TRBD2
TGTGCCACCAGTGATTACAGCGGGAATAAGAGGACCGGGGAGCTGTTTTTT
CATSDYSGNKRTGELFF
>few|TRBV3-1/TRBV3-2|TRBJ2-1|TRBD2
TGTGCCAGCAGCCTCGGACTAGCGGGAGATAATGAGCAGTTCTTC
CASSLGLAGDNEQFF
>NA|TRBV19|TRBJ1-1|NA
TGTGCCAGTAGTATAGATGGCCACCCGGGCACTGAAGCTTTCTTT
CASSIDGHPGTEAFF
>NA|TRBV5-4|TRBJ2-5|NA
TGTGCCAGCAGCTTCGGGGGTAGCCAGGAGACCCAGTACTTC
CASSFGGSQETQYF
>NA|TRBV4-2|TRBJ2-1|TRBD2
TGTGCCAGCAGCCACGACTCCGGGTTAGCGGGAGGGTCCAATGAGCAGTTCTTC
CASSHDSGLAGGSNEQFF
>few|TRBV19|TRBJ1-3|TRBD1
TGTGCCAGTAGTGCACAGGGGATCAACACCATATATTTT
CASSAQGINTIYF
>few|TRBV9|TRBJ1-6|NA
TGTGCCAGCAGCCCTCAAACAGTTAATTCACCCCTCCACTTT
CASSPQTVNSPLHF
>NA|TRBV6-5|TRBJ1-4|NA
TGTGCCAGCAGTTACTCGACAGCTCTAGGGGGTGAAAAACTGTTTTTT
CASSYSTALGGEKLFF
>NA|TRBV5-8|TRBJ2-5|NA
TGTGCCAGCAGCTTGGCCGGGGTAGGGCCCGGGACCCAGTACTTC
CASSLAGVGPGTQYF
>NA|TRBV2|TRBJ1-5|TRBD1
TGTGCCAGCAGTGGGACAGGCCAAGATCAGCCCCAGCATTTT
CASSGTGQDQPQHF
>once|TRBV5-4|TRBJ1-2|NA
TGTGCCAGCAGCTTGGTCGGGGATGGCTACACCTTC
CASSLVGDGYTF
>few|TRBV28|TRBJ2-7|TRBD1
TGTGCCAGCAGTTCGGCGGACAGGGCCGGGGAGTACTTC
CASSSADRAGEYF
>NA|TRBV24-1|TRBJ2-3|NA
TGTGCCACCAGTGATTTGCAGTTAACAGATACGCAGTATTTT
CATSDLQLTDTQYF
>NA|TRBV6-5|TRBJ2-1|TRBD2
TGTGCCAGCACGACTAGCGGGGGCTACAATGAGCAGTTCTTC
CASTTSGGYNEQFF
>NA|TRBV19|TRBJ2-3|TRBD2
TGTGCCAGTGCAACTAGCGGGGGGGCCGGGGATACGCAGTATTTT
CASATSGGAGDTQYF